Listed below are T cell receptor beta chains from one sample, sequenced in a study of post-analysis software for immune sequencing data. TCRdb reprocessed the PCR reads with MiXCR, giving one entry per CDR3 protein. Of under 900,000 distinct CDR3 sequences listed, 53% were seen once; the top ten hold approximately 4.3%. Sequencing was performed on blood. Every receptor here comes from a girl aged 10-17 years with multiple sclerosis. Each CDR3 is given with its conserved first and last residue. A D gene is named only where the DNA matches it firmly. Where a row states a size, it is once, few, many or the class of an expanded clone; other rows omit it.

few TRBJ2-3 TRBD2 TRBV5-1 TGCGCCAGCAGCTTGCGGCCCGGGCTAGCGGAGAGCACAGATACGCAGTATTTT CASSLRPGLAESTDTQYF
. TRBJ1-2 . TRBV5-1 TGCGCCAGCAGCCATGACTGGGGCTACACCTTC CASSHDWGYTF
. TRBJ2-7 . TRBV12-3/TRBV12-4 TGTGCCAGCACCCTCAGACAGCCTGGCTCCTACGAGCAGTACTTC CASTLRQPGSYEQYF
. TRBJ2-7 TRBD1 TRBV5-6 TGTGCCAGCAGCGCTCCAAGACAGGGGGCCTACGAGCAGTACTTC CASSAPRQGAYEQYF
. TRBJ2-5 TRBD1 TRBV11-2 TGTGCCAGCAGCCAAATGGGACAGGGGGGAGAGACCCAGTACTTC CASSQMGQGGETQYF
. TRBJ1-2 . TRBV15 TGTGCCACCAGCAGAGATAAGACAGCTCTTAACTATGGCTACACCTTC CATSRDKTALNYGYTF
few TRBJ2-5 TRBD1 TRBV6-5 TGTGCCAGCAGTTACCCCTCCACGGGACAGACAAAGACCCAGTACTTC CASSYPSTGQTKTQYF
. TRBJ2-7 . TRBV6-1 TGTGCCAGCAGTGACAAGTACTTC CASSDKYF
. TRBJ1-1 . TRBV6-1 TGTGCCAGCAGTGAGAGACAGATCGCTGAAGCTTTCTTT CASSERQIAEAFF
. TRBJ2-1 . TRBV15 TGTGCCACCAGCAGAGATAGGGTTAATGAGCAGTTCTTC CATSRDRVNEQFF
. TRBJ1-4 TRBD1 TRBV5-8 TGTGCCAGCAGCAACGACAGGGGGCGCCGGGAAAAACTGTTTTTT CASSNDRGRREKLFF
. TRBJ2-2 . TRBV9 TGTGCCAGCAGCGTAGTGTCTCTAACCGGGGAGCTGTTTTTT CASSVVSLTGELFF
. TRBJ1-5 . TRBV15 TGTGCCACCAGCAGCGAGCCCAATCAGCCCCAGCATTTT CATSSEPNQPQHF
. TRBJ1-1 . TRBV29-1 TGCAGCGTTGATAGGGACAACGAAGCTTTCTTT CSVDRDNEAFF
. TRBJ1-2 . TRBV6-2/TRBV6-3 TGTGCCAGCAGTTTGACAGGATTCTCCAATGGCTACACCTTC CASSLTGFSNGYTF
. TRBJ2-7 TRBD2 TRBV7-2 TGTGCCAGCAGAGCGACTAGCGGTACCTACGAGCAGTACTTC CASRATSGTYEQYF
few TRBJ1-2 TRBD1 TRBV5-1 TGCGCCAGCAGCTTGGTGCCGGGACAGGGGAACTATGGCTACACCTTC CASSLVPGQGNYGYTF
. TRBJ2-5 . TRBV7-9 TGTGCCAGCAGCTTTGGCAGGGCCGAGGAGACCCAGTACTTC CASSFGRAEETQYF
few TRBJ1-5 TRBD1 TRBV18 TGTGCCAGCTCTGAGGGACAGGATAGCAATCAGCCCCAGCATTTT CASSEGQDSNQPQHF
few TRBJ1-2 . TRBV9 TGTGCCAGCAGCGTAGAGGACACCTATGGCTACACCTTC CASSVEDTYGYTF
. TRBJ1-5 . TRBV10-3 TGTGCCATCAGTGAGTCGAAGGGCAGGGGCCCAAATCAGCCCCAGCATTTT CAISESKGRGPNQPQHF
. TRBJ2-1 . TRBV7-2 TGTGCCAGCAGCTTAGCGGTCGGTAACGATGAGCAGTTCTTC CASSLAVGNDEQFF
few TRBJ2-4 . TRBV29-1 TGCAGCGTTGTGGCGATAAACATTCAGTACTTC CSVVAINIQYF
many TRBJ1-1 TRBD1 TRBV29-1 TGCAGCGCTGTCCTCAGGGGGCAGGGCACTGAAGCTTTCTTT CSAVLRGQGTEAFF
once TRBJ2-1 . TRBV6-5 TGTGCCAGCAGTTTCTTCCCGACAGCTGAGCAGTTCTTC CASSFFPTAEQFF
few TRBJ2-5 TRBD1 TRBV5-1 TGCGCCAGCAGCCGCCCGCAGCAGGGGGCGGGAGAGACCCAGTACTTC CASSRPQQGAGETQYF
. TRBJ2-3 . TRBV20-1 TGCAGTGCTCAGTACCCTTTAGAATGGACGCAGTATTTT CSAQYPLEWTQYF
. TRBJ1-5 . TRBV5-6 TGTGCCAGCAGCTTGTTCAGGACCGGAGGCAATCAGCCCCAGCATTTT CASSLFRTGGNQPQHF
few TRBJ2-7 . TRBV5-1 TGCGCCAGCAGCTTGGCCCCCATGGCGGCTGAGCAGTACTTC CASSLAPMAAEQYF
. TRBJ2-3 TRBD2 TRBV7-2 TGTGCCAGCAGCCTAAGCAGGGGACTAGCGGGGGCAGATACGCAGTATTTT CASSLSRGLAGADTQYF
. TRBJ2-1 . TRBV29-1 TGCAGCGTTGTCCGGGACAAGGTGTACAATGAGCAGTTCTTC CSVVRDKVYNEQFF
. TRBJ2-1 . TRBV10-1 TGCGCCAGCAGCCTTTCCCGGGACTTTAATGATGAGCAGTTCTTC CASSLSRDFNDEQFF
. TRBJ2-1 TRBD2 TRBV10-3 TGTGCCATCAGGGGAGCGGGAGTATCCTGCAATGAGCAGTTCTTC CAIRGAGVSCNEQFF
few TRBJ2-7 . TRBV5-1 TGCGCCAGCAGCTTGGTTGGCGGGACCTCCTACGAGCAGTACTTC CASSLVGGTSYEQYF
. TRBJ1-2 . TRBV7-9 TGTGCCAGCAGCCGGGGGGCAACTGACTATGGCTACACCTTC CASSRGATDYGYTF
. TRBJ2-2 . TRBV20-1 TGCAGTGCAGACGGGGGGCGGAACACCGGGGAGCTGTTTTTT CSADGGRNTGELFF
. TRBJ2-7 . TRBV12-3/TRBV12-4 TGTGCCAGCAGTCCAAGAGGGCCCCCGAGCATCTACGAGCAGTACTTC CASSPRGPPSIYEQYF